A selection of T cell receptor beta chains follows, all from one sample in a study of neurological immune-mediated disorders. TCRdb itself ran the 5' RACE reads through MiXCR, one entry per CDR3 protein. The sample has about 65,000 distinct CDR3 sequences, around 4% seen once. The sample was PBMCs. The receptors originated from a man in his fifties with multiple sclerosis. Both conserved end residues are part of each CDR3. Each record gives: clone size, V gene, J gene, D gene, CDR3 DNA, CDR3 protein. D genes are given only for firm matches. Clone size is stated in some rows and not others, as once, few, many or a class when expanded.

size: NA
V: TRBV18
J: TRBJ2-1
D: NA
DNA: TGTGCCAGATCACCAAGTGGGAACTACAATGAGCAGTTCTTC
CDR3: CARSPSGNYNEQFF

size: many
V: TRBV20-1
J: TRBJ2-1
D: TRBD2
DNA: TGCAGTGCTAGAGGACTAGCGGGGGACCAGCAGTTCTTC
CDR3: CSARGLAGDQQFF

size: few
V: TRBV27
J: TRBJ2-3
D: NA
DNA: TGTGCCAGCAGTTTGGCTCTCCCCGACACGCAGTATTTT
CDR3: CASSLALPDTQYF

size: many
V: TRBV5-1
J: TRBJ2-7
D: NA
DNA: TGCGCCAGCAGCTTGCAATACGGGGCCTACGAGCAGTACTTC
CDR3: CASSLQYGAYEQYF

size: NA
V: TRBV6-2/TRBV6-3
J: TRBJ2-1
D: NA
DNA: TGTGCCAGCAGTTATGCAGGGCTTAAGAACAATGAGCAGTTCTTC
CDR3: CASSYAGLKNNEQFF

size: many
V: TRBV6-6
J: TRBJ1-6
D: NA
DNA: TGTGCCAGCAGTTACGGGGGCGTGAGGAATTCACCCCTCCACTTT
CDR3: CASSYGGVRNSPLHF

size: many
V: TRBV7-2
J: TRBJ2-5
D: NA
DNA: TGTGCCAGCAGGCAAACGTCACAGGGGAGGAGGGAGACCCAGTACTTC
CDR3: CASRQTSQGRRETQYF

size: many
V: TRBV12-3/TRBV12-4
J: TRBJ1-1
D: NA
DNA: TGTGCCAGCAGTTTCGCGGGACACCTGAACACTGAAGCTTTCTTT
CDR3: CASSFAGHLNTEAFF

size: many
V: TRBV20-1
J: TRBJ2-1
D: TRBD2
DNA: TGCAGTGCTAGAGAGGCTAGCGGGGGGCTATACAATGAGCAGTTCTTC
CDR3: CSAREASGGLYNEQFF

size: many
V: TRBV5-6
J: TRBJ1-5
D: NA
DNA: TGTGCCAGCAGCCAGCGGACGTCTTTAGGAAATCAGCCCCAGCATTTT
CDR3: CASSQRTSLGNQPQHF

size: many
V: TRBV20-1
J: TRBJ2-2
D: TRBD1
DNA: TGCAGTGCTTCGCGGACAGGGATCACCGGGGAGCTGTTTTTT
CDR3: CSASRTGITGELFF

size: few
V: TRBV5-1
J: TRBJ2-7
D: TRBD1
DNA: TGCGCCAGCAACCGGGACAGGGTTTCCGAGCAGTACTTC
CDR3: CASNRDRVSEQYF

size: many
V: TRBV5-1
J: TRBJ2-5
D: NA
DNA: TGCGCCAGCAGCTTTTCCAGCCGGGTCCAAGAGACCCAGTACTTC
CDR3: CASSFSSRVQETQYF

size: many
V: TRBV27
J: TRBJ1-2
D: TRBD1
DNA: TGTGCCAGCAGCCAAGGACAGGGCGTATATGGCTACACCTTC
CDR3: CASSQGQGVYGYTF

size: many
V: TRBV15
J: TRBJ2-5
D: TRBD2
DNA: TGTGCCACCAGCAGAAACGGGGGGGCCACGGAGACCCAGTACTTC
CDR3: CATSRNGGATETQYF

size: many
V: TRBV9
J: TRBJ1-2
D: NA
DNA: TGTGCCAGCAGCGTATCGGGGGGGAACTATGGCTACACCTTC
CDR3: CASSVSGGNYGYTF

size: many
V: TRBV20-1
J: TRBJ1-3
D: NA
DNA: TGCAGTGCTAATGATGGGGCCACCATATATTTT
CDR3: CSANDGATIYF